This note documents a single TCR beta chain sequence. The sample comes from a study of chemoradiotherapy in HPV16-positive cancers. With 1 base removed from V and 4 bases from J, the gap between germline ends came to 12 bases. The CDR3 sequence is 15 residues long. CDR1 and CDR2 from the germline V gene are SGHTA and FQGNSA. TCRdb's table, derived via immunoSEQ multiplex PCR, lists solely in-frame clones and lacks some. The table shows 8,000 or so clones, with 60% to 85% occurring only once. The sequence derives from a human donor with HPV-associated anogenital cancer. The chain combines TRBV7-2 with TRBJ2-3, with D uncertain. The sample was acquired from a patient who underwent chemoradiotherapy. In DNA form, the CDR3 reads TGTGCCAGCAGCTTAGAGGCCCCCACCCCAGATACGCAGTATTTT. Protein: CASSLEAPTPDTQYF. Full variable domain (rest looked up from reference TRBV7-2 and TRBJ2-3): GAGVSQSPSNKVTEKGKDVELRCDPISGHTALYWYRQSLGQGLEFLIYFQGNSAPDKSGLPSDRFSAERTGGSVSTLTIQRTQQEDSAVYLCASSLEAPTPDTQYFGPGTRLTVL.